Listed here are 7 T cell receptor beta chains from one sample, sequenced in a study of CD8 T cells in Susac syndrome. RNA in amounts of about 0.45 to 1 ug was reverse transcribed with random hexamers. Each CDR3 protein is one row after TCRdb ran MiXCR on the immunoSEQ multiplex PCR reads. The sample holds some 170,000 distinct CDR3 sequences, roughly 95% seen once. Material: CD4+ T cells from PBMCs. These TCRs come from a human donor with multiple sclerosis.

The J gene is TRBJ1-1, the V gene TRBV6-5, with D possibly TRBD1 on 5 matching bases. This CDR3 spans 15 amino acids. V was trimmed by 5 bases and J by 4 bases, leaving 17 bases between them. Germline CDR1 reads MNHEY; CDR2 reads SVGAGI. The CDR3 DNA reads TGTGCCAGCAGTCGCCAATGGGGGGGAGGCACTGAAGCTTTCTTT. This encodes CASSRQWGGGTEAFF.

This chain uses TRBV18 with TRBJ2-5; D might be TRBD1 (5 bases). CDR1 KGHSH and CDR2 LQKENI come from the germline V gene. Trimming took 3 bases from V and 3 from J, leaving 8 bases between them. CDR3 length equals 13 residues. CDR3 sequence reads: CASSPRQKETQYF. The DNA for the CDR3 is TGTGCCAGCTCACCTCGACAGAAAGAGACCCAGTACTTC. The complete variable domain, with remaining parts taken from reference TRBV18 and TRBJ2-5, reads NAGVMQNPRHLVRRRGQEARLRCSPMKGHSHVYWYRQLPEEGLKFMVYLQKENIIDESGMPKERFSAEFPKEGPSILRIQQVVRGDSAAYFCASSPRQKETQYFGPGTRLLVL.

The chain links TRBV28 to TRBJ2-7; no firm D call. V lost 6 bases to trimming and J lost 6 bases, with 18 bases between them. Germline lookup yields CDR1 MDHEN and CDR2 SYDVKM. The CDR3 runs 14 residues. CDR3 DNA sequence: TGTGCCAGCAGCCCCGGGTCACTTTGGGGCGAGCAGTACTTC. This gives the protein CASSPGSLWGEQYF.

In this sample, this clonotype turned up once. CDR3 in DNA: TGCGCCAGCAGCTTGACGGGGTTAAGCTCCTACAATGAGCAGTTCTTC. It translates to CASSLTGLSSYNEQFF. This chain joins TRBV5-1 and TRBJ2-1, with D perhaps TRBD2 (5 bases). V lost 1 base to trimming and J lost 0 bases, with 11 bases between them. The germline V gene encodes CDR1 SGHRS and CDR2 YFSETQ. The CDR3 covers 16 residues.

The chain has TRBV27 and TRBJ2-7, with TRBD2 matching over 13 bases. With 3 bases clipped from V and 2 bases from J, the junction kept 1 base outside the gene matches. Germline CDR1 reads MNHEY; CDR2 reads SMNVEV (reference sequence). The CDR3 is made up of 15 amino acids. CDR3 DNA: TGTGCCAGCAGTTTGGGGACTAGCGGGGCCTACGAGCAGTACTTC. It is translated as CASSLGTSGAYEQYF.

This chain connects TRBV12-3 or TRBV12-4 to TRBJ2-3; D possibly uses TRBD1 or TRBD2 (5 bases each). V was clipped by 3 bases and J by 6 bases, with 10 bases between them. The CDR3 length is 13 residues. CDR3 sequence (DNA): TGTGCCAGCAGTTTGGGGGAGATGGATACGCAGTATTTT. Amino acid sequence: CASSLGEMDTQYF.

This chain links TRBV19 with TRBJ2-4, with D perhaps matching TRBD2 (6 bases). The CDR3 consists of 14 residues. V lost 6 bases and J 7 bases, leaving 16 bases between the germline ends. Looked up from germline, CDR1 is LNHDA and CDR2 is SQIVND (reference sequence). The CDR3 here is CASSSPGGRNIQYF. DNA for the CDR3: TGTGCCAGTAGCTCCCCCGGGGGTCGGAACATTCAGTACTTC.